This T cell receptor beta chain was found in a study of beta chain features in type 1 diabetes. V lost 5 bases to trimming and J lost 7 bases, with 17 bases between them. The CDR3 is 14 amino acids. Germline V gene data show CDR1 as SGHTA and CDR2 as FQGNSA. The whole isolated RNA underwent reverse transcription, so sequencing captured expressed TCRB transcripts. TCRdb keeps only in-frame clones here, not all; method: immunoSEQ multiplex PCR. The sample yields 130,000 or so clones, roughly 10% seen once. V gene TRBV7-2 combines with J gene TRBJ2-5, with D maybe TRBD2 (6 bases). The clonotype comes from a woman in her thirties or forties in good health. The sample comprised central memory CD4+ T cells from blood. CDR3 sequence reads: CASSERRAGRTQYF. In DNA form, the CDR3 reads TGTGCCAGCAGCGAAAGGCGTGCGGGGAGGACCCAGTACTTC.